This TCR beta chain was captured in a study of cytomegalovirus exposure and HLA in healthy donors. A word on this clone: Its target is unknown.

The study ran its PCR with 60 Vbeta and 13 Jbeta primers. The protocol was immunoSEQ multiplex PCR, while the TCRdb copy is restricted to in-frame clones and leaves out a portion. The sample lists roughly 170,000 clones, roughly 78% seen once, with roughly 0.65% in the top ten. Germline assignment: CDR1 SGHNT and CDR2 YYREEE (reference sequence). After removal of 7 bases from V and 6 bases from J, the junction contained 4 bases not matched to a gene. This CDR3 comprises 12 residues. Overall study results and limits: Associated with HLA alleles at 0.05 false discovery rate in a later analysis were some 16,000 TCR beta sequences. A reported reduction in N-insertions relative to the roughly 700-donor mean was seen in an Asian-associated ancestry cluster in a later analysis.

J is TRBJ1-2 and V is TRBV5-4, with TRBD1 matching over 9 bases. The sequencing sample was made of PBMCs. This receptor was obtained from a boy aged 5-17 years in good health and CMV-seronegative. The CDR3 DNA sequence: TGTGCCAGCGGAGGGACAGGGAATGGCTACACCTTC. This encodes CASGGTGNGYTF.